One and the same sample provided the 5 T cell receptor beta chains below, sequenced in a study of shared clonotypes between healthy human individuals. Generated by immunoSEQ multiplex PCR, the TCRdb table keeps only in-frame clones and is missing some. In the table there are some 980,000 clones, more than 75% of which are singletons. Input material: memory CD4+ T cells sorted from blood. Regarding subset: CD45RA-negative fraction. Receptors originate from a man younger than 35 in good health.

The CDR3, as DNA: TGTGCCAGCAGTTTAATGAGGGAGGGGAAAAATGAGCAGTTCTTC. It is translated as CASSLMREGKNEQFF. V is TRBV28 and J is TRBJ2-1, with 7 bases aligning to TRBD2. CDR1 and CDR2 (germline): MDHEN, SYDVKM. J gave up 7 bases and V 2 bases, and 8 bases lay outside the gene matches. The CDR3 has 15 residues.

About this clone itself: Other DNA sequences within the sample encode an identical CDR3. This chain connects TRBV4-3 to TRBJ2-7, with TRBD1 matching 8 bases. In germline, CDR1 is LGHNA, CDR2 YSLEER. The CDR3 runs to 15 residues. After removal of 4 bases from V and 2 bases from J, the junction contained 7 bases not matched to a gene. CDR3 DNA sequence: TGCGCCAGCAGCCGCGGAGGACAGGGAACCTACGAGCAGTACTTC. Encoded protein: CASSRGGQGTYEQYF.

This chain's CDR3 is CASSSSTGGAGANVLTF. CDR3 nucleotides: TGTGCCAGTAGTTCGTCTACAGGGGGCGCTGGGGCCAACGTCCTGACTTTC. The chain combines TRBV19 with TRBJ2-6; 9 nucleotides line up with TRBD1. Germline V gene data show CDR1 as LNHDA and CDR2 as SQIVND (reference sequence). The CDR3 is made up of 17 amino acids. V was clipped by 5 bases and J by 2 bases; unmatched bases: 7.

V and J are TRBV9 and TRBJ1-2; D is undetermined. V lost 0 bases and J lost 5, with 14 bases in between. The germline V gene encodes CDR1 SGDLS and CDR2 YYNGEE. The CDR3 is made up of 15 amino acids. The CDR3: CASSVEWGSGYGYTF. The CDR3 nucleotides read TGTGCCAGCAGCGTAGAATGGGGATCCGGGTATGGCTACACCTTC. Based on the CDR3 plus reference TRBV9 and TRBJ1-2, the full variable domain is DSGVTQTPKHLITATGQRVTLRCSPRSGDLSVYWYQQSLDQGLQFLIQYYNGEERAKGNILERFSAQQFPDLHSELNLSSLELGDSALYFCASSVEWGSGYGYTFGSGTRLTVV.

The V gene is TRBV2, the J gene TRBJ1-5; 9 bases are shared with TRBD1. Germline trimming cut 6 bases from V and 7 bases from J; bases unmatched to any gene: 7. Per the germline V gene, CDR1 is SNHLY and CDR2 is FYNNEI. This CDR3 comprises 14 residues. CDR3 sequence (DNA): TGTGCCAGCAGGGGACAGGGACTGAGCCAGCCCCAGCATTTT. This translates into CASRGQGLSQPQHF. Supplemented by reference TRBV2 and TRBJ1-5, the full variable domain reads EPEVTQTPSHQVTQMGQEVILRCVPISNHLYFYWYRQILGQKVEFLVSFYNNEISEKSEIFDDQFSVERPDGSNFTLKIRSTKLEDSAMYFCASRGQGLSQPQHFGDGTRLSIL.